The clone carrying this T cell receptor (beta chain) has more than one count but fewer than ten. Other DNA sequences of this sample code for an identical CDR3. Under the authors' procedure: Quantification of nucleated cells was approximated via reference gene primer amplification. Sequencing was performed with immunoSEQ multiplex PCR; in TCRdb, only in-frame clones are kept and a portion is missing. Clone size and the V and J calls come from that table; the DNA yielded D and trimming. The sample has over 250,000 clones, around four fifths seen once; the top ten hold approximately 10%. The data belong to a study of blood T cell repertoires in COVID-19. Across the whole study: Sites across the United States, Italy and Spain contributed samples from acute and convalescent COVID-19. PBMCs, B-cell-depleted T cells, or T cells were the source of the cDNA or gDNA that made up the material.

V was clipped by 6 bases and J by 1 base, with 13 bases between them. The CDR3 loop spans 15 amino acids. CDR1 LGHDT and CDR2 YNNKEL come from the germline V gene (reference sequence). Sequencing was carried out using peripheral blood. This TCR came from a woman aged 45 to 65 who had recovered from COVID-19. V usage is TRBV3-1 (or the pseudogene TRBV3-2) and J usage is TRBJ2-1, with no clear D. This CDR3 is CASSPSGGSYNEQFF. CDR3 bases: TGTGCCAGCAGTCCCAGTGGCGGTTCCTACAATGAGCAGTTCTTC.